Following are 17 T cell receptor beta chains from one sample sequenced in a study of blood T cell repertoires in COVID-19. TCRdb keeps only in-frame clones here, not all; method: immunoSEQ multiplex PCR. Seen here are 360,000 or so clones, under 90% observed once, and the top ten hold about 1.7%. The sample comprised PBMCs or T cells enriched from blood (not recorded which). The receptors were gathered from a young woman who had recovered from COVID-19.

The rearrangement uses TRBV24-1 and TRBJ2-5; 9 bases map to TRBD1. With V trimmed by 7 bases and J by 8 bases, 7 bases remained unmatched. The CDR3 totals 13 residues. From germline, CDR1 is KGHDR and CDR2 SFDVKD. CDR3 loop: CATSWGQGRTQYF. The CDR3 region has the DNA TGTGCCACCAGCTGGGGACAGGGACGAACCCAGTACTTC.

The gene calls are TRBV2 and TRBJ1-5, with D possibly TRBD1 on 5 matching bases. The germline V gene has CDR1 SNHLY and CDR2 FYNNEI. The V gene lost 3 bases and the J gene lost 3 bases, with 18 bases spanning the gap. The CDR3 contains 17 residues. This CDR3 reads CASSEMGGGNFNQPQHF. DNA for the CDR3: TGTGCCAGCAGTGAGATGGGGGGGGGTAATTTCAATCAGCCCCAGCATTTT.

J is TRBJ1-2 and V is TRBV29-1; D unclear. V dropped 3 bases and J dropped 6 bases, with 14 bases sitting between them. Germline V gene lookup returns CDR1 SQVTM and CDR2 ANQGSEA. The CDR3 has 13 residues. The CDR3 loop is CSVDTPGGNGYTF. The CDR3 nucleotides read TGCAGCGTTGATACTCCGGGAGGGAATGGCTACACCTTC.

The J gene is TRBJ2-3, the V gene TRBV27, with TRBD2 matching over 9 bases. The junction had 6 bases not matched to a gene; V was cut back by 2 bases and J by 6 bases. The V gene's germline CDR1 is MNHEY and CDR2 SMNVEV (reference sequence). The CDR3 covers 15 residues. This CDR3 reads CASSLASGIPDTQYF. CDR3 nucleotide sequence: TGTGCCAGCAGTTTAGCTAGCGGGATTCCGGATACGCAGTATTTT.

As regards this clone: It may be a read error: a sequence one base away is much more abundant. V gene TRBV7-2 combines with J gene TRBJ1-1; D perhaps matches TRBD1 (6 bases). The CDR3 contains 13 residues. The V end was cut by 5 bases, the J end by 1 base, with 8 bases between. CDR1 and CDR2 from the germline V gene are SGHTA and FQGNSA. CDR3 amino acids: CASSPQGNTEAFF. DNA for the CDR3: TGTGCCAGCAGCCCACAGGGGAACACTGAAGCTTTCTTT. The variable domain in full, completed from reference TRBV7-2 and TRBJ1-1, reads GAGVSQSPSNKVTEKGKDVELRCDPISGHTALYWYRQSLGQGLEFLIYFQGNSAPDKSGLPSDRFSAERTGGSVSTLTIQRTQQEDSAVYLCASSPQGNTEAFFGQGTRLTVV.

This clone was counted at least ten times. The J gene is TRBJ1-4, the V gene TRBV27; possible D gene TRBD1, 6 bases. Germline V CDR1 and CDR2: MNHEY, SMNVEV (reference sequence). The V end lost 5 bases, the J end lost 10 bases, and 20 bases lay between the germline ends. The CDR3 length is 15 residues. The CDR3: CASSPRQAEIGKLFF. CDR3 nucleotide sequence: TGTGCCAGCAGTCCGCGACAGGCGGAAATAGGAAAACTGTTTTTT.

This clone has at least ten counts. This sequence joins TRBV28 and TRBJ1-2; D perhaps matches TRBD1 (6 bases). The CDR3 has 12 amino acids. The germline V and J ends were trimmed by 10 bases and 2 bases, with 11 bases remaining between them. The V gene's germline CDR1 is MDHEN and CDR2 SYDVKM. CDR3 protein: CAILQGNYGYTF. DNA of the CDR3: TGTGCCATCCTACAGGGAAACTATGGCTACACCTTC.

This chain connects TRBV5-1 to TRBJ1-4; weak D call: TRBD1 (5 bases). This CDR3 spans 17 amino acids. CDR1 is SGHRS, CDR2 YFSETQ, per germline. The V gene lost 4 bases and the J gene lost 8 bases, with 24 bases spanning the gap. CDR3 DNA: TGCGCCAGCAGCGACAAGTCAGGGTTTCGAAACGACGAAAAACTGTTTTTT. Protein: CASSDKSGFRNDEKLFF. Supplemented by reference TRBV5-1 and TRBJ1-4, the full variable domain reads KAGVTQTPRYLIKTRGQQVTLSCSPISGHRSVSWYQQTPGQGLQFLFEYFSETQRNKGNFPGRFSGRQFSNSRSEMNVSTLELGDSALYLCASSDKSGFRNDEKLFFGSGTQLSVL.

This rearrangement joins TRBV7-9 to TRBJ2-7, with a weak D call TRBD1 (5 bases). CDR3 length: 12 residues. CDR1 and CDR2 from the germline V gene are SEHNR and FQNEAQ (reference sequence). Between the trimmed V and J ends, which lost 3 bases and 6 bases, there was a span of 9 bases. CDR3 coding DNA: TGTGCCAGCAGCTTCGTTAGGGGCGAGCAGTACTTC. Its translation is CASSFVRGEQYF.

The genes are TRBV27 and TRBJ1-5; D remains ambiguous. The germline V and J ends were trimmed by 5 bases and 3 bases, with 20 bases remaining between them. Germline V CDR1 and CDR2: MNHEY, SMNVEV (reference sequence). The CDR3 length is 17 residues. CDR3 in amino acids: CASSLRRVTSINQPQHF. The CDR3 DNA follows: TGTGCCAGCAGTCTTAGGCGGGTGACTAGCATCAATCAGCCCCAGCATTTT.

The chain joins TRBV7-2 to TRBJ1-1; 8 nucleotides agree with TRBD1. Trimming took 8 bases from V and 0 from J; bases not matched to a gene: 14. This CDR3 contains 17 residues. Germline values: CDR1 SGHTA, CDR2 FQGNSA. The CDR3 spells CASGTGGQGLMNTEAFF. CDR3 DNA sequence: TGTGCCAGCGGTACAGGGGGGCAGGGGCTCATGAACACTGAAGCTTTCTTT.

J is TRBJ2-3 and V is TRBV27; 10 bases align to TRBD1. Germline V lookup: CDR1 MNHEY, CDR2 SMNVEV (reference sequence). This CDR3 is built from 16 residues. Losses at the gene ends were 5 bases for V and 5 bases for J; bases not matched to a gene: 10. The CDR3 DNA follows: TGTGCCAGCAGTCGCCTCGGACAGGGGGTGGGAGATACGCAGTATTTT. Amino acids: CASSRLGQGVGDTQYF.

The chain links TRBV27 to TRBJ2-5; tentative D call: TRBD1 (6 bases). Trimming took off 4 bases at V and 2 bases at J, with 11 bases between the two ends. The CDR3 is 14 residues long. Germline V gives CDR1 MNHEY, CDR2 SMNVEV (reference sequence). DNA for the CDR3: TGTGCCAGCAGTTACAGAGGGGGACAAGAGACCCAGTACTTC. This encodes CASSYRGGQETQYF.

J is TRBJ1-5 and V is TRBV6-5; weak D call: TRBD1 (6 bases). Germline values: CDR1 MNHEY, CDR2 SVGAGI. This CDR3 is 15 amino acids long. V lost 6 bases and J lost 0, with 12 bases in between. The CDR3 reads CASRGGALSNQPQHF. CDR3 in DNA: TGTGCCAGCAGAGGGGGGGCACTTAGCAATCAGCCCCAGCATTTT.

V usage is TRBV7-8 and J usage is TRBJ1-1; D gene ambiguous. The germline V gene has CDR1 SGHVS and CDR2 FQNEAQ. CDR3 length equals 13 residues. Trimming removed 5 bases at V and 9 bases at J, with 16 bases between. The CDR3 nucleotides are TGTGCCAGCAGCCTAGGCGTTGGTGTACAAGCTTTCTTT. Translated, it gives CASSLGVGVQAFF.

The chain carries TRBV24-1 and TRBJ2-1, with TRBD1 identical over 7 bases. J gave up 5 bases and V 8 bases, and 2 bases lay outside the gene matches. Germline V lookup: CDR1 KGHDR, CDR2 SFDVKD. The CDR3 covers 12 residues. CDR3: CATKGQNNEQFF. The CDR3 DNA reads TGTGCCACCAAGGGACAGAACAATGAGCAGTTCTTC.

The CDR3 DNA reads TGTGCCAGCAGCTTAACCACAGGGGGAAAAGAGACCCAGTACTTC. Translated: CASSLTTGGKETQYF. This rearrangement joins TRBV7-3 to TRBJ2-5, with 8 nucleotides matching TRBD1. The V gene's germline CDR1 is SGHTA and CDR2 FQGTGA. V lost 0 bases and J lost 3; bases outside the gene matches: 3. The CDR3 totals 15 residues.